The 23 T cell receptor beta chains below were found in one sample sequenced in a study of blood T cell repertoires in COVID-19. Clones were sequenced by immunoSEQ multiplex PCR, and TCRdb holds only the in-frame ones, with some missing. The table includes tens of thousands of clones, approximately 89% detected once. The sample taken for sequencing was peripheral blood. All receptors derive from a woman in her fifties or sixties with COVID-19, enrolled during active disease.

This clone was seen a single time. This chain links TRBV7-2 with TRBJ2-7; 9 bases match TRBD1. The CDR3 is made up of 15 amino acids. The V segment lost 0 bases and the J segment 9 bases; nucleotides outside the gene matches: 9. CDR1 and CDR2 from the germline V gene are SGHTA and FQGNSA. The CDR3 DNA reads as TGTGCCAGCAGCTTAGCTCCGGGACAGGGTTCGGGGCAGTACTTC. It specifies CASSLAPGQGSGQYF.

This chain links TRBV6-5 with TRBJ2-1; D is perhaps TRBD1 (8 bases). CDR3 length: 15 residues. V was shortened by 7 bases and J by 7 bases, with 20 bases between the two germline ends. The germline CDR1 and CDR2 sequences are MNHEY and SVGAGI. The CDR3, as DNA: TGTGCCAGCATGCAAGGACAGGGAGGGTTTAATGAGCAGTTCTTC. Its protein is CASMQGQGGFNEQFF.

V and J are TRBV30 and TRBJ1-2, with D tentatively TRBD1 (5 bases). Germline CDR1 is GTSNPN and CDR2 is SVGIG (reference sequence). This CDR3 contains 12 residues. Trimming cost V 4 bases and J 5 bases, with 11 bases left between them. The CDR3 DNA reads as TGTGCCTGGACGGCGGGGGGATATGGCTACACCTTC. It translates to CAWTAGGYGYTF.

The genes are TRBV7-2 and TRBJ2-7; perhaps TRBD1 as D (6 bases). CDR1 and CDR2 (germline): SGHTA, FQGNSA. V was pared by 5 bases and J by 3 bases, with 11 bases between. This CDR3 has 13 amino acids. CDR3 region: CASSTDRGYEQYF. DNA for the CDR3: TGTGCCAGCAGCACGGACAGAGGCTACGAGCAGTACTTC.

The chain employs TRBV5-6 and TRBJ1-1, with 7 positions matching TRBD1. CDR1 and CDR2 from the germline V gene are SGHDT and YYEEEE. The CDR3 sequence is 16 residues long. The V gene end was trimmed by 2 bases and the J gene end by 1 base; junction bases not matched to a gene: 8. The CDR3 sequence: CASSFPREGANTEAFF. For the CDR3, the DNA is TGTGCCAGCAGCTTCCCTCGGGAGGGGGCGAACACTGAAGCTTTCTTT.

In this sample, this clone turned up once. The V gene is TRBV28, the J gene TRBJ2-6; D is unclear. V lost 2 bases to trimming and J lost 2 bases, with 16 bases between them. CDR3 size: 18 residues. Germline lookup yields CDR1 MDHEN and CDR2 SYDVKM. CDR3 in amino acids: CASSLPLGPVTGANVLTF. The CDR3 bases are TGTGCCAGCAGTTTACCCCTCGGTCCCGTAACTGGGGCCAACGTCCTGACTTTC.

As concerns this clone: At one boundary the junction diverges from the germline segment, which might be a read error. The rearrangement joins TRBV2 to TRBJ2-3; either TRBD1 or TRBD2 may fit D (5 bases each). Per germline, CDR1 SNHLY and CDR2 FYNNEI. CDR3 size: 14 residues. The CDR3 DNA follows: TGTGCCAGCAATGAAGGGGTGAGGGCAGATACGCAGTATTTT. It yields the protein CASNEGVRADTQYF.

The chain has TRBV7-9 and TRBJ2-1; 8 bases fit TRBD2. The junction had 8 bases not matched to a gene; V was cut back by 4 bases and J by 6 bases. The CDR3 runs 15 residues. The germline gives CDR1 SEHNR, CDR2 FQNEAQ (reference sequence). The CDR3 sequence is CASSSRLATGNEQFF. CDR3 DNA sequence: TGTGCCAGCAGCTCTAGACTAGCGACGGGCAATGAGCAGTTCTTC.

The gene calls are TRBV20-1 and TRBJ1-1, with 7 nucleotides matching TRBD1. CDR1 is DFQATT, CDR2 SNEGSKA, per germline (reference sequence). The CDR3 spans 11 residues. J lost 7 bases, V lost 3 bases, and 2 bases had no gene match. The CDR3 DNA reads TGCAGTGCTAGGAGGGACAGTGAAGCTTTCTTT. Its translation is CSARRDSEAFF.

This clone was found once. The chain employs TRBV19 and TRBJ2-4; D gene unclear. CDR3 size: 13 residues. Germline V gives CDR1 LNHDA, CDR2 SQIVND (reference sequence). Trimming left V 6 bases short and J 6 bases short, with 12 bases between. CDR3 DNA sequence: TGTGCCAGTAGGTCCGCTCCAGGAAACATTCAGTACTTC. It is translated as CASRSAPGNIQYF.

This rearrangement joins TRBV6-2 or TRBV6-3 to TRBJ2-1, with a tentative D call TRBD2 (5 bases). Trimming pared 3 bases from V and 2 bases from J, leaving 8 bases between. Germline V CDR1 and CDR2: MNHEY, SVGEGT. This CDR3 has 14 amino acids. The DNA of the CDR3 is TGTGCCAGCAGTTATAAGACTACCTACAATGAGCAGTTCTTC. This translates into CASSYKTTYNEQFF.

The chain recombines TRBV7-9 with TRBJ1-1, with 7 positions matching TRBD1. The V segment lost 5 bases and the J segment 3 bases; nucleotides outside the gene matches: 3. The CDR3 is 13 amino acids. Germline CDR1 SEHNR, CDR2 FQNEAQ (reference sequence). The CDR3 sequence: CASSPTGYTEAFF. The CDR3 DNA reads TGTGCCAGCAGCCCGACAGGGTACACTGAAGCTTTCTTT.

This chain links TRBV2 with TRBJ2-5; D remains unclear. Germline assignment: CDR1 SNHLY and CDR2 FYNNEI. The CDR3 totals 13 residues. Deletions cut 1 base from V and 5 bases from J, with 8 bases between. CDR3 nucleotide sequence: TGTGCCAGCAGTGAAGTGTACCGGGAGACCCAGTACTTC. Amino acid sequence: CASSEVYRETQYF.

This clone was recorded only once. V and J are TRBV6-5 and TRBJ2-2, with 9 bases that match TRBD1. V shed 7 bases, J shed 3 bases, and the junction held 6 bases outside the gene matches. From germline, CDR1 is MNHEY and CDR2 SVGAGI. The CDR3 loop spans 15 amino acids. The CDR3 DNA reads TGTGCCAGCAACATCCGGGACAGGGACACCGGGGAGCTGTTTTTT. Amino acid sequence: CASNIRDRDTGELFF.

The genes are TRBV5-4 and TRBJ2-1, with 8 positions matching TRBD1. Losses at the gene ends were 2 bases for V and 1 base for J; bases not matched to a gene: 2. This CDR3 has 15 residues. Germline V gene lookup returns CDR1 SGHNT and CDR2 YYREEE (reference sequence). This chain's CDR3 is CASSFGQGSYNEQFF. CDR3 coding DNA: TGTGCCAGCAGCTTCGGACAGGGATCCTACAATGAGCAGTTCTTC.

The chain recombines TRBV14 with TRBJ1-6, with D unresolved. CDR3 length: 16 residues. V shed 0 bases and J shed 7 bases, with 13 bases lying between them. Germline V gene sequence: CDR1 SGHDN, CDR2 FVKESK. In DNA form, the CDR3 reads TGTGCCAGCAGCCAAGACTGGACTGAGGCCAATTCACCCCTCCACTTT. Translating it yields CASSQDWTEANSPLHF.

The V call is TRBV4-3, the J call TRBJ2-1; weak D call: TRBD2 (7 bases). The V end lost 1 base, the J end lost 10 bases, and 23 bases lay between the germline ends. The germline gives CDR1 LGHNA, CDR2 YSLEER. The CDR3 has 17 amino acids. The CDR3 DNA reads as TGCGCCAGCAGCCAAGGCAGGGTACTGGGAGGGAGGGGGGAGCAGTTCTTC. Translation: CASSQGRVLGGRGEQFF.

The chain joins TRBV14 to TRBJ1-2, with 8 positions matching TRBD1. The CDR3 extends over 14 amino acids. The V segment lost 4 bases and the J segment 8 bases; nucleotides outside the gene matches: 9. Germline V CDR1 and CDR2: SGHDN, FVKESK. The CDR3 loop is CASSPTRTGNGYTF. CDR3 DNA sequence: TGTGCCAGCAGCCCTACCCGGACAGGGAACGGCTACACCTTC.

The gene calls are TRBV12-3 or TRBV12-4 and TRBJ2-7, with a possible D match to TRBD1 (6 bases). Trimming stripped 3 bases from V and 4 bases from J, with 10 bases between. This CDR3 contains 13 residues. The CDR3 reads CASSFQGRYEQYF. In DNA, the CDR3 is TGTGCCAGCAGTTTCCAGGGGCGTTACGAGCAGTACTTC.

The chain couples TRBV5-4 to TRBJ2-5, with TRBD2 matching over 9 bases. This CDR3 is 17 amino acids long. J lost 4 bases, V lost 5 bases, and 15 bases had no gene match. Germline CDR1 SGHNT, CDR2 YYREEE (reference sequence). The CDR3 bases are TGTGCCAGCAGTCCCGGGACTAGCCCACCCAAAGTAGAGACCCAGTACTTC. Its translation: CASSPGTSPPKVETQYF.

The chain has TRBV6-2 or TRBV6-3 and TRBJ1-5; D gene ambiguous. CDR1 is MNHEY and CDR2 is SVGEGT in the germline V gene. Trimming pared 4 bases from V and 0 bases from J, leaving 7 bases between. CDR3 length: 14 amino acids. DNA for the CDR3: TGTGCCAGCAGTTCGCTATATAGCAATCAGCCCCAGCATTTT. Residues: CASSSLYSNQPQHF.

The rearrangement joins TRBV27 to TRBJ1-4, with D unresolved. V gave up 3 bases and J gave up 6 bases, with 11 bases separating them. The CDR3 is 14 residues long. Germline V gives CDR1 MNHEY, CDR2 SMNVEV (reference sequence). The DNA for the CDR3 is TGTGCCAGCAGTTTCCTCAGGAGGGATGAAAAACTGTTTTTT. Translation: CASSFLRRDEKLFF.

The rearrangement uses TRBV7-6 and TRBJ2-2; D gene uncertain. This CDR3 is 14 amino acids long. Looked up from germline, CDR1 is SGHVS and CDR2 is FNYEAQ. V lost 0 bases and J 3 bases, leaving 5 bases between the germline ends. In DNA, the CDR3 is TGTGCCAGCAGCTTAGCAGCGTACACCGGGGAGCTGTTTTTT. Translation: CASSLAAYTGELFF.